The 20 T cell receptor beta chains listed next were all sequenced from one sample in a study of T cells in localized non-small cell lung cancer. Produced via immunoSEQ multiplex PCR; TCRdb's table is partial and in-frame only. Among fewer than 20,000 clones, 85% were seen once, and the ten largest hold 23%. Sequenced material: peripheral blood, taken before any cancer treatment. The receptors come from a male donor aged 60 or over with stage I lung adenocarcinoma.

The chain uses TRBV28 and TRBJ2-1; D assignment may be TRBD1 or TRBD2 (6 bases each). CDR1 is MDHEN and CDR2 is SYDVKM in the germline V gene. V lost 2 bases to trimming and J lost 9 bases, with 14 bases between them. The CDR3 is 14 residues long. DNA for the CDR3: TGTGCCAGCAGTTTAGGGGGGCAGGGTGGTGAGCAGTTCTTC. Protein sequence: CASSLGGQGGEQFF.

The gene calls are TRBV7-2 and TRBJ1-1; D gene uncertain. CDR1 is SGHTA, CDR2 FQGNSA, per germline. The CDR3 totals 14 residues. Trimming took 1 base from V and 5 from J, leaving 11 bases between them. The CDR3 region has the DNA TGTGCCAGCAGCTTAGATTACAGTCCTACTGAAGCTTTCTTT. Residues: CASSLDYSPTEAFF.

Only one count was recorded for this clone. The rearrangement uses TRBV28 and TRBJ2-1, with D perhaps being TRBD1 or TRBD2 (6 bases each). CDR1 is MDHEN, CDR2 SYDVKM, per germline. V lost 5 bases to trimming and J lost 4 bases, with 15 bases between them. This CDR3 has 15 residues. CDR3 nucleotide sequence: TGTGCCAGCAGTATCGGGGGACAAAAGTACAATGAGCAGTTCTTC. It codes for CASSIGGQKYNEQFF.

This clone was seen only once. V gene TRBV7-2 combines with J gene TRBJ2-3; weak D call: TRBD1 (6 bases). Germline V lookup: CDR1 SGHTA, CDR2 FQGNSA. Trimming shortened V by 5 bases and J by 2 bases, and 14 bases separated the two germline ends. This CDR3 region has 15 residues. In DNA, the CDR3 is TGTGCCAGCAGCCCGGGACACAAATTCACAGATACGCAGTATTTT. Protein: CASSPGHKFTDTQYF.

The J gene is TRBJ2-5, the V gene TRBV5-1; D uncertain. Trimming pared 1 base from V and 2 bases from J, leaving 6 bases between. This CDR3 region has 13 residues. Per germline, CDR1 SGHRS and CDR2 YFSETQ. The DNA of the CDR3 is TGCGCCAGCAGCTTGACCGTGCAAGAGACCCAGTACTTC. Translation: CASSLTVQETQYF. Full variable domain (outside the CDR3, taken from reference TRBV5-1 and TRBJ2-5): KAGVTQTPRYLIKTRGQQVTLSCSPISGHRSVSWYQQTPGQGLQFLFEYFSETQRNKGNFPGRFSGRQFSNSRSEMNVSTLELGDSALYLCASSLTVQETQYFGPGTRLLVL.

This rearrangement joins TRBV6-1 to TRBJ1-4; a possible D gene is TRBD1 (5 bases). From germline, CDR1 is MNHNS and CDR2 SASEGT. V shed 5 bases and J shed 5 bases, with 9 bases lying between them. The CDR3 runs to 13 residues. Here the CDR3 DNA reads TGTGCCAGCAGTTGGGGCTGGAATGAAAAACTGTTTTTT. Translation: CASSWGWNEKLFF.

The chain joins TRBV11-2 to TRBJ1-5, with D possibly being TRBD1 (5 bases). The CDR3 is 14 amino acids. Trimming took off 0 bases at V and 4 bases at J, with 7 bases between the two ends. Germline-derived CDR1 and CDR2 are SGHAT and FQNNGV. This CDR3 is CASSLDAGNQPQHF. CDR3 DNA: TGTGCCAGCAGCTTAGATGCAGGGAATCAGCCCCAGCATTTT.

This sequence joins TRBV5-1 and TRBJ2-7; maybe TRBD1 (6 bases). The CDR3 is 14 residues long. Germline loops: CDR1 SGHRS, CDR2 YFSETQ. Deletions cut 4 bases from V and 5 bases from J, with 16 bases between. CDR3 DNA: TGCGCCAGCAGCCTCGGGCGTGGGGACAACGAGCAGTACTTC. Residues: CASSLGRGDNEQYF.

The rearrangement joins TRBV5-1 to TRBJ2-1; possibly TRBD2 for D (7 bases). The CDR3 length is 16 residues. Germline values: CDR1 SGHRS, CDR2 YFSETQ. V was cut by 7 bases and J by 9 bases, with 26 bases left in between. CDR3 nucleotide sequence: TGCGCCAGCTCGGGGGGCGGGAATAAAGCGACGGGTGAGCAGTTCTTC. This codes for CASSGGGNKATGEQFF.

V is TRBV28 and J is TRBJ2-1, with 10 bases identical to TRBD1. Trimming cost V 4 bases and J 7 bases; bases outside gene matches: 10. The CDR3 sequence is 16 residues long. Germline CDR1 is MDHEN and CDR2 is SYDVKM. CDR3 bases: TGTGCCAGCAGTTCCTCCGGGACAGGGGTAGGGAATGAGCAGTTCTTC. It codes for CASSSSGTGVGNEQFF. Variable domain in full (rest from reference TRBV28 and TRBJ2-1): DVKVTQSSRYLVKRTGEKVFLECVQDMDHENMFWYRQDPGLGLRLIYFSYDVKMKEKGDIPEGYSVSREKKERFSLILESASTNQTSMYLCASSSSGTGVGNEQFFGPGTRLTVL.

The chain couples TRBV28 to TRBJ1-4; TRBD1 matches 7 bases. This CDR3 is built from 12 residues. The junction had 5 bases not matched to a gene; V was cut back by 5 bases and J by 11 bases. Germline CDR1 is MDHEN and CDR2 is SYDVKM. The CDR3 loop is CASSPPRGKLFF. The CDR3 DNA reads TGTGCCAGCAGTCCCCCCAGGGGGAAACTGTTTTTT.

The chain employs TRBV7-2 and TRBJ2-1; D is possibly TRBD1 (6 bases). CDR1 and CDR2 (germline): SGHTA, FQGNSA. The CDR3 spans 14 residues. V was shortened by 1 base and J by 7 bases, with 11 bases between the two germline ends. The CDR3 loop is CASSLGTVLNEQFF. The CDR3 DNA is TGTGCCAGCAGCTTAGGGACAGTTCTTAATGAGCAGTTCTTC.

V and J are TRBV5-6 and TRBJ2-5; D is ambiguous. The V gene's germline CDR1 is SGHDT and CDR2 YYEEEE. This CDR3 contains 14 residues. Trimming cost V 0 bases and J 2 bases, with 8 bases left between them. The CDR3: CASSLGHLQETQYF. The CDR3 DNA reads TGTGCCAGCAGCTTGGGGCACCTACAAGAGACCCAGTACTTC.

The V call is TRBV27, the J call TRBJ2-1, with D perhaps TRBD2 (6 bases). The CDR3 is 17 amino acids. Trimming took off 4 bases at V and 3 bases at J, with 19 bases between the two ends. Germline-derived CDR1 and CDR2 are MNHEY and SMNVEV (reference sequence). In DNA form, the CDR3 reads TGTGCCAGCAGTTGGAGGGTGCGGAAAAGAAACTACAATGAGCAGTTCTTC. This translates into CASSWRVRKRNYNEQFF.

This clone was detected only once. The CDR3 DNA is TGTGCCAGCAGTTACAGGGGGCTGGTCGAGCAGTACTTC. It codes for CASSYRGLVEQYF. The chain uses TRBV6-5 and TRBJ2-7, with 7 bases identical to TRBD1. Germline V lookup: CDR1 MNHEY, CDR2 SVGAGI. The ends lost 2 bases at V and 6 bases at J; junction bases unmatched: 4. The CDR3 length is 13 residues.

The genes are TRBV7-9 and TRBJ2-1; perhaps TRBD1 as D (5 bases). V lost 5 bases to trimming and J lost 8 bases, with 10 bases between them. The CDR3 spans 12 residues. Germline V CDR1 and CDR2: SEHNR, FQNEAQ (reference sequence). This CDR3 is CASSRQHHEQFF. In DNA form, the CDR3 reads TGTGCCAGCAGCCGACAGCACCATGAGCAGTTCTTC. Supplemented by reference TRBV7-9 and TRBJ2-1, the full variable domain reads DTGVSQNPRHKITKRGQNVTFRCDPISEHNRLYWYRQTLGQGPEFLTYFQNEAQLEKSRLLSDRFSAERPKGSFSTLEIQRTEQGDSAMYLCASSRQHHEQFFGPGTRLTVL.

This sequence joins TRBV15 and TRBJ2-2; D call uncertain. With 4 bases removed from V and 1 base from J, the gap between germline ends came to 7 bases. There are 14 residues in the CDR3. CDR1 is LNHNV, CDR2 YYDKDF, per germline (reference sequence). The CDR3 is CATSTRGNTGELFF. The DNA of the CDR3 is TGTGCCACCAGCACAAGAGGGAACACCGGGGAGCTGTTTTTT.

The chain recombines TRBV6-6 with TRBJ1-2; D is uncertain. The CDR3 length is 13 residues. Trimming left V 7 bases short and J 0 bases short, with 9 bases between. Per germline, CDR1 MNHNY and CDR2 SVGAGI (reference sequence). CDR3 in amino acids: CASILHPNYGYTF. The CDR3 coding sequence is TGTGCCAGCATTTTACATCCTAACTATGGCTACACCTTC.

The V and J genes are TRBV4-3 and TRBJ2-5, with TRBD2 identical over 9 bases. From germline, CDR1 is LGHNA and CDR2 YSLEER. J was trimmed by 4 bases and V by 3 bases; bases with no gene match: 12. This CDR3 contains 17 residues. The DNA of the CDR3 is TGCGCCAGCAGCCAGGGTAGCGGGAGAGTTACGGGAGAGACCCAGTACTTC. This encodes CASSQGSGRVTGETQYF.

The rearrangement uses TRBV7-2 and TRBJ2-7; D gene unclear. CDR3 length equals 14 residues. CDR1 is SGHTA, CDR2 FQGNSA, per germline. Trimming pared 4 bases from V and 2 bases from J, leaving 12 bases between. For the CDR3, the DNA is TGTGCCAGCAGCTCACGCCGAGATACCTACGAGCAGTACTTC. This translates into CASSSRRDTYEQYF.